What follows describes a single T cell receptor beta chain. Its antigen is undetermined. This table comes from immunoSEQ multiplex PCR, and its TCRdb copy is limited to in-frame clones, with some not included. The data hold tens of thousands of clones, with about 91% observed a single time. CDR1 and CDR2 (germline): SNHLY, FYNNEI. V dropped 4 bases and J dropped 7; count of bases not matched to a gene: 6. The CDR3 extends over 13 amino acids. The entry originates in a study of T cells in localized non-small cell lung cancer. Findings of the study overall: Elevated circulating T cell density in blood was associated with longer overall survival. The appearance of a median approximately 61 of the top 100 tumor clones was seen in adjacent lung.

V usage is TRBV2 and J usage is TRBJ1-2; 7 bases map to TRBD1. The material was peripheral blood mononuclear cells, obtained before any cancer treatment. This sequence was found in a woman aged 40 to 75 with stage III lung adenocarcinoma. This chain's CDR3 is CASSVRQGGGYTF. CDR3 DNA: TGTGCCAGCAGTGTAAGACAGGGTGGTGGCTACACCTTC.